The sample holds one count of the clone carrying this T cell receptor beta chain. The sample is drawn from a study of shared clonotypes between healthy human individuals. This CDR3 has 16 amino acids. V shed 0 bases and J shed 0 bases, with 11 bases lying between them. From germline, CDR1 is MNHEY and CDR2 SVGAGI. Sequenced by immunoSEQ multiplex PCR; TCRdb stores in-frame clones only, minus some. The data show more than 2,000,000 clones, approximately 90% seen once. The chain recombines TRBV6-5 with TRBJ1-2, with no clear D. The clonotype comes from a man aged 18-30 years in good health. The sequencing sample was made of naive CD4+ T cells sorted from blood. Documented subset: CD45RA+ positively selected. The CDR3 loop reads CASSYSSPPPNYGYTF. Written as DNA, the CDR3 is TGTGCCAGCAGTTACTCGAGTCCTCCCCCTAACTATGGCTACACCTTC.